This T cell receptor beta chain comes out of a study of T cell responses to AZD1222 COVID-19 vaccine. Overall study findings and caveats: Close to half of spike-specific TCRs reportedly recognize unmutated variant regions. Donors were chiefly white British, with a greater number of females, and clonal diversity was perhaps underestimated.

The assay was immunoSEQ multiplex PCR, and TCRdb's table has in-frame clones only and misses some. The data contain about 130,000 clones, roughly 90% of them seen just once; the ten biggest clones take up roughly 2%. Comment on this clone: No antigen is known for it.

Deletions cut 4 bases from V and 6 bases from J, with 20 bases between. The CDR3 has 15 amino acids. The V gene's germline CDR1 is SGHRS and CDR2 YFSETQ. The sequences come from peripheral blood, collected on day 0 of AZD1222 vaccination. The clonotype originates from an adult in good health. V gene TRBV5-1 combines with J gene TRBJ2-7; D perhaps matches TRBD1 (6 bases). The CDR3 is CASSAQAGTKGEQYF. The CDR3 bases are TGCGCCAGCAGCGCTCAGGCCGGGACAAAGGGCGAGCAGTACTTC.